This T cell receptor (beta chain) is drawn from a study of T-cell memory formation after mild COVID-19. TCRdb called the 5' RACE reads again in MiXCR, with one record for every CDR3 protein. The table records some 410,000 distinct CDR3 sequences, 23% of them present only once. As for this clonotype: The antigen remains unidentified.

J lost 6 bases, V lost 10 bases, and 6 bases had no gene match. Germline loops: CDR1 KGHDR, CDR2 SFDVKD. The CDR3 extends over 13 amino acids. Points from the study as a whole: Among CD4+ contracting clones, most were CM and EM, and CD8+ ones EMRA.

The TCR was taken from an adult woman who had mild COVID-19 (a few samples of this study predate the infection). Cell type and time point are not known. Sequenced input: PBMCs or a T cell subset sorted from them (not recorded which). This chain links TRBV24-1 with TRBJ1-5; 9 bases are a match to TRBD1. Here the CDR3 reads CATNPGQGQPQHF. The CDR3 nucleotides are TGTGCCACGAACCCGGGACAGGGTCAGCCCCAGCATTTT.